The 9 T cell receptor beta chains presented below share a single source sample, sequenced in a study of T cells in localized non-small cell lung cancer. Here immunoSEQ multiplex PCR was the method, and the copy in TCRdb shows in-frame clones only, minus some. The sample includes 2,000 or so clones, over 25% seen only once; the top ten take around 7.2%. The input for sequencing was lung tumor tissue, taken before any cancer treatment. These receptors came from a male donor aged 60 or over with stage I squamous cell lung carcinoma.

The gene calls are TRBV28 and TRBJ2-4, with D unresolved. The CDR3 loop spans 14 amino acids. Between the trimmed V and J ends, which lost 3 bases and 3 bases, there was a span of 9 bases. Per the germline V gene, CDR1 is MDHEN and CDR2 is SYDVKM. This CDR3 reads CASSFDGFKNIQYF. CDR3 nucleotide sequence: TGTGCCAGCAGTTTTGACGGGTTCAAAAACATTCAGTACTTC. Based on the CDR3 plus reference TRBV28 and TRBJ2-4, the full variable domain is DVKVTQSSRYLVKRTGEKVFLECVQDMDHENMFWYRQDPGLGLRLIYFSYDVKMKEKGDIPEGYSVSREKKERFSLILESASTNQTSMYLCASSFDGFKNIQYFGAGTRLSVL.

This clone was recorded a few times. The chain uses TRBV6-8 and TRBJ2-6, with D tentatively TRBD1 (6 bases). V lost 6 bases to trimming and J lost 0 bases, with 15 bases between them. This CDR3 is 17 amino acids long. Germline CDR1 reads MNHGY; CDR2 reads SAAAGT. CDR3 protein: CASRDQGKYSGANVLTF. The CDR3, as DNA: TGTGCCAGCAGGGATCAGGGGAAGTACTCTGGGGCCAACGTCCTGACTTTC.

The V gene is TRBV11-3, the J gene TRBJ2-7, with 8 bases that match TRBD1. The CDR3 has 14 amino acids. Trimming removed 1 base from V and 2 bases from J; junction bases left unmatched: 1. From germline, CDR1 is SGHNT and CDR2 YENEEA. Here the CDR3 DNA reads TGTGCCAGCAGCTTAGGGACAGGGACCTACGAGCAGTACTTC. It encodes CASSLGTGTYEQYF. The full variable domain, completed using reference TRBV11-3 and TRBJ2-7, is EAGVVQSPRYKIIEKKQPVAFWCNPISGHNTLYWYLQNLGQGPELLIRYENEEAVDDSQLPKDRFSAERLKGVDSTLKIQPAELGDSAVYLCASSLGTGTYEQYFGPGTRLTVT.

This clone was found a few times. The chain couples TRBV6-8 to TRBJ2-1; perhaps TRBD2 as D (5 bases). The CDR3 is 15 amino acids. The V end was cut by 6 bases, the J end by 4 bases, with 16 bases between. CDR1 is MNHGY, CDR2 SAAAGT, per germline. For the CDR3, the DNA is TGTGCCAGCAGCTCCCTTTTAGCGCGATACAATGAGCAGTTCTTC. Its protein is CASSSLLARYNEQFF.

This clone was counted only a few times. The V call is TRBV11-3, the J call TRBJ1-1; D not resolved. The CDR3 has 14 residues. V shed 5 bases and J shed 0 bases, with 10 bases lying between them. Germline V gives CDR1 SGHNT, CDR2 YENEEA. The CDR3 protein is CASSQDVMNTEAFF. In nucleotides, the CDR3 is TGTGCCAGCAGCCAGGACGTCATGAACACTGAAGCTTTCTTT.

This clone was found a few times. J is TRBJ1-3 and V is TRBV11-3; 8 nucleotides match TRBD1. Germline trimming cut 5 bases from V and 2 bases from J; bases unmatched to any gene: 8. Germline V gives CDR1 SGHNT, CDR2 YENEEA. The CDR3 has 16 amino acids. CDR3 in amino acids: CASSPRQGKAGNTIYF. CDR3 bases: TGTGCCAGCAGCCCCCGACAGGGGAAGGCTGGAAACACCATATATTTT.

This clone was counted only a few times. V and J are TRBV6-9 and TRBJ2-2; D not resolved. CDR3 size: 12 residues. V shed 6 bases and J shed 1 base, with 3 bases lying between them. Germline V gene data show CDR1 as MNHGY and CDR2 as SVAAGI. CDR3 DNA sequence: TGTGCCAGCAGACAGAACACCGGGGAGCTGTTTTTT. Translated, it gives CASRQNTGELFF.

The genes are TRBV28 and TRBJ2-3; D tentatively reads TRBD1 or TRBD2 (5 bases each). The germline V gene encodes CDR1 MDHEN and CDR2 SYDVKM. V lost 5 bases and J lost 2, with 14 bases in between. CDR3 length equals 15 residues. The CDR3 reads CASSPPGPATDTQYF. CDR3 sequence (DNA): TGTGCCAGCAGTCCTCCGGGACCAGCCACAGATACGCAGTATTTT.

This rearrangement joins TRBV5-1 to TRBJ2-7; 9 bases align to TRBD1. The trim removed 3 bases at V and 5 bases at J, leaving 9 bases unmatched. Germline assignment: CDR1 SGHRS and CDR2 YFSETQ. The CDR3 covers 15 residues. The CDR3 reads CASSWRGDREDEQYF. The CDR3 DNA reads as TGCGCCAGCAGCTGGAGGGGGGACAGGGAAGACGAGCAGTACTTC.